The 6 T cell receptor beta chains below all came from one sample that was sequenced in a study of blood T cell repertoires in COVID-19. Libraries were prepared by immunoSEQ multiplex PCR; TCRdb keeps only in-frame clonotypes and omits some of them. The table includes around 310,000 clones, 89% detected once. The sequenced sample consisted of PBMCs or T cells enriched from blood (not recorded which). The source is a woman aged 40 to 50 who had recovered from COVID-19.

The chain has TRBV28 and TRBJ2-1; 9 nucleotides agree with TRBD2. Germline V gene data show CDR1 as MDHEN and CDR2 as SYDVKM. This CDR3 is built from 16 residues. After removal of 6 bases from V and 5 bases from J, the junction contained 11 bases not matched to a gene. The CDR3 region has the DNA TGTGCCAGCAGGGGCGAGGGACTAGCAAGGCACAATGAGCAGTTCTTC. Protein sequence: CASRGEGLARHNEQFF.

This chain joins TRBV9 and TRBJ2-6; D is perhaps TRBD1 (6 bases). The germline gives CDR1 SGDLS, CDR2 YYNGEE. V was clipped by 3 bases and J by 3 bases, with 19 bases between them. The CDR3 has 18 residues. The chain's CDR3 is CASSAYRDTPDGANVLTF. In DNA form, the CDR3 reads TGTGCCAGCAGCGCGTACCGGGACACCCCTGATGGGGCCAACGTCCTGACTTTC.

The chain carries TRBV2 and TRBJ2-7, with 10 nucleotides matching TRBD2. This CDR3 is built from 17 residues. Germline values: CDR1 SNHLY, CDR2 FYNNEI. J gave up 5 bases and V 2 bases, and 12 bases lay outside the gene matches. Written as DNA, the CDR3 is TGTGCCAGCAGTGAATGGGCCCAGAGCGGGGGGGACGACGAGCAGTACTTC. Its protein product is CASSEWAQSGGDDEQYF.

In regard to this clone: The same CDR3 also results from other DNA sequences found in this sample. The rearrangement uses TRBV9 and TRBJ2-1; D may be TRBD1 (6 bases). This CDR3 is built from 15 residues. Trimming took 0 bases from V and 0 from J, leaving 7 bases between them. CDR1 is SGDLS, CDR2 YYNGEE, per germline. CDR3 nucleotides: TGTGCCAGCAGCGTAGGAGGGGGCTCCTACAATGAGCAGTTCTTC. It is translated as CASSVGGGSYNEQFF.

The chain has TRBV11-2 and TRBJ1-2, with TRBD1 matching 8 bases. From germline, CDR1 is SGHAT and CDR2 FQNNGV. This CDR3 region has 13 residues. V shed 5 bases and J 3 bases; nucleotides not matched to a gene: 2. The CDR3 loop is CASSPGQDYGYTF. The CDR3 DNA reads TGTGCCAGCAGCCCGGGACAGGACTATGGCTACACCTTC.

This chain links TRBV27 with TRBJ1-3, with D hard to call. The germline gives CDR1 MNHEY, CDR2 SMNVEV (reference sequence). This CDR3 region has 14 residues. V was shortened by 2 bases and J by 4 bases, with 9 bases between the two germline ends. In DNA, the CDR3 is TGTGCCAGCAGTTTACGGGATCCCGGAAACACCATATATTTT. Its protein product is CASSLRDPGNTIYF.